This T cell receptor (beta chain) was recovered during a study of OX40 agonist ivuxolimab in advanced cancers. Regarding the research as a whole: Ivuxolimab was an agonistic, fully human IgG2 monoclonal antibody directed against OX40 (CD134), a costimulatory receptor. Partial responses occurred in three dose-escalation patients: two with cutaneous melanoma and one with hepatocellular carcinoma. Peripheral TCRbeta sequencing aimed to test whether ivuxolimab altered TCR sequence diversity and caused clonal T-cell expansion. Among the 52 dose-escalation patients, some 20 had hepatocellular carcinoma, approximately 15 melanoma, 9 renal cell carcinoma and 9 head and neck cancer. Prior anti-PD-1, anti-PD-L1 or anti-CTLA-4 therapy was permitted, and roughly two fifths of dose-escalation patients had received checkpoint inhibitors. A male proportion of roughly 80% and a mean age of 60 years, ranging from about 20 to 80, were recorded for the dose-escalation cohort. Intravenous ivuxolimab was administered to patients every 2 weeks at six dose levels: 0.01, 0.1, 0.3, 1.5, 3 and 10 mg/kg. The paper reports the monotherapy dose-escalation portion (N of about 47 patients) of the phase I ivuxolimab trial. Beyond this particular receptor, the publication reports: At doses of 0.1 to 3.0 mg/kg, clonal expansion of both CD4+ and CD8+ blood T cells was observed from baseline to week 6. Which antigens the clonally expanded peripheral T cells were specific for was not determined. Low levels of normalized T-cell clonal expansion were also seen in some patients who did not respond. In the 0.1-3.0 mg/kg groups, partial responders had among the lowest normalized peripheral clonal expansion, particularly in CD8+ T cells. After ivuxolimab, expanded clones were on average more numerous among CD8+ T cells than among CD4+ T cells.

Regarding this clone: No cognate antigen has been identified for it. No quality values exist for individual bases; no much larger clone is one base distant.

Patients with a history of autoimmune disease or receiving systemic immunosuppression were excluded from the trial. Peripheral blood for TCR sequencing was drawn from every dose cohort at baseline, at cycle 4 day 1 and at cycle 7 day 1. The samples were drawn from a first-in-human, open-label, multicenter phase I dose-escalation trial of ivuxolimab. The trial enrolled adults with locally advanced or metastatic head and neck squamous cell, hepatocellular, melanoma or renal cell carcinoma. CD4+ and CD8+ T cells were sorted separately from peripheral blood before TCR sequencing. V is reduced by 1 base and J by 1 base, leaving a spacing of 13 bases between them. The germline V gene supplies CDR1 MDHEN and CDR2 SYDVKM. Counted from cysteine to phenylalanine, this CDR3 has 16 amino acids. CDR3 DNA only is kept here, 48 bases in frame from base 1. To sequence the TCRbeta CDR3 region, genomic DNA was isolated from the sorted cells. The immunoSEQ Assay was used for sequencing of TCRbeta CDR3 regions. The immuneACCESS repertoire file appears here via TCRdb, limited to in-frame rearrangements. These files lack a portion of the clones; in checked studies, under half of the deficit traces to unresolved V genes, and the cause of the others is not known. The sample table holds 40,000 to 45,000 clones, of which approximately 91% were seen once. Clones ranked in the top ten supply around an eighth of the sample.

The source of this sequence is an adult with an advanced solid tumor such as melanoma, head and neck, liver or kidney cancer. The sequencing used CD4+ or CD8+ T cells sorted from blood, collected in a trial of the OX40 agonist ivuxolimab. The chain is encoded by TRBV28 joined to TRBJ1-2; the D gene is perhaps TRBD1, on 6 matching bases. The DNA reads as follows: TGTGCCAGCAGTTTATTGGCGGGGGGACATAACTATGGCTACACCTTC. Translated, it reads CASSLLAGGHNYGYTF.